This T cell receptor (beta chain) was obtained from a study of T-cell memory formation after mild COVID-19. Losses at the gene ends were 3 bases for V and 2 bases for J; bases not matched to a gene: 4. The CDR3 sequence is 14 residues long. The germline V gene has CDR1 SQVTM and CDR2 ANQGSEA. TCRdb redid the calling of the 5' RACE reads with MiXCR, one entry per CDR3 protein. Among hundreds of thousands of distinct CDR3 sequences listed, just under 20% were seen once. This TCR was sampled from a man younger than 35 who had mild COVID-19 (a few samples of this study predate the infection). Cell type and time point are not known. The V gene is TRBV29-1, the J gene TRBJ2-3, with 8 bases fitting TRBD2. The material sequenced was PBMCs or a T cell subset sorted from them (not recorded which). The CDR3 loop is CSVEAGGTTDTQYF. The CDR3 nucleotides read TGCAGCGTTGAGGCGGGGGGAACCACAGATACGCAGTATTTT.